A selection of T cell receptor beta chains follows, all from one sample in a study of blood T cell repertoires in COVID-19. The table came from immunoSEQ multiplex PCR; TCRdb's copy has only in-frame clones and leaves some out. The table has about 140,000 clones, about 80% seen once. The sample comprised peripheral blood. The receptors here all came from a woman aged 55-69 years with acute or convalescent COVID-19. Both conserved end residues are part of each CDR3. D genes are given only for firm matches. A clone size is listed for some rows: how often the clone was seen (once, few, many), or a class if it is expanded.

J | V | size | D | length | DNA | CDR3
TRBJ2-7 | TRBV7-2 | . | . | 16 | TGTGCCAGCAGCCAAAATGGTCGTCCTAACCCCTACGAGCAGTACTTC | CASSQNGRPNPYEQYF
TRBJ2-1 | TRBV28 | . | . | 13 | TGTGCCAGCGGGAGAGCCGATCGAAATGAGCAGTTCTTC | CASGRADRNEQFF
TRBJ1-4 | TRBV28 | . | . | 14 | TGTGCCAGCAGTTCGGGCAGGGGCTTAGAAAAACTGTTTTTT | CASSSGRGLEKLFF
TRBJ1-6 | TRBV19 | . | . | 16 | TGTGCCAGTAGTATTCTATCTGGGCCGGTGAATTCACCCCTCCACTTT | CASSILSGPVNSPLHF
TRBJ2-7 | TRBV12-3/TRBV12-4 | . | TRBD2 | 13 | TGTGCCAGCAGTTGGACTAGCGGATACGAGCAGTACTTC | CASSWTSGYEQYF
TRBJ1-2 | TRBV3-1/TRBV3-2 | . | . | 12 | TGTGCCAGCAGCCAACGCACAGGTGGCTACACCTTC | CASSQRTGGYTF
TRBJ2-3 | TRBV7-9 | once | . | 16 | TGTGCCAGCAGCTTCGGTCTTGGCGGGAGCACAGATACGCAGTATTTT | CASSFGLGGSTDTQYF
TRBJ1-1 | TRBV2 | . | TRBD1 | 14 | TGTGCCAGCAGTATACAGGGGGGGAGCACTGAAGCTTTCTTT | CASSIQGGSTEAFF
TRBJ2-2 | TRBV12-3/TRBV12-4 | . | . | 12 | TGTGCCAGCAGGACAGGTCCCGGGGAGCTGTTTTTT | CASRTGPGELFF
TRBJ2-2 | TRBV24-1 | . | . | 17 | TGTGCCACCAGTGATTTGGCAGGGACACTTTCACCCGGGGAGCTGTTTTTT | CATSDLAGTLSPGELFF
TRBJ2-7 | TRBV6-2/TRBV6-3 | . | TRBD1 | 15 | TGTGCCAGCAGTTACACAAGACAGGGAGACTACGAGCAGTACTTC | CASSYTRQGDYEQYF
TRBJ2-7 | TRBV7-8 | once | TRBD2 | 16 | TGTGCCAGCAGCTTAGGAGGGACTAGTAGTTTCTACGAGCAGTACTTC | CASSLGGTSSFYEQYF
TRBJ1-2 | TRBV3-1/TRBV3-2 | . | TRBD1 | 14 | TGTGCCAGCAGCCCCTGGACAGGGGGGAATGGCTACACCTTC | CASSPWTGGNGYTF
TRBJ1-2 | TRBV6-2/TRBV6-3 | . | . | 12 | TGTGCCAGCAGTCAAGCATCATATGGCTACACCTTC | CASSQASYGYTF
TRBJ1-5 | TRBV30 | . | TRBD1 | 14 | TGTGCCTGGAGATGGGACAGGGCTGGTCAGCCCCAGCATTTT | CAWRWDRAGQPQHF
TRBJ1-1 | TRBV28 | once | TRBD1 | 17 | TGTGCCAGCAGTTTCTTGGTGGTTTGGACAGGGAATCTTGAAGCTTTCTTT | CASSFLVVWTGNLEAFF
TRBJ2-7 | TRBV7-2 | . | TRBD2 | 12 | TGTGCCAGCAGCTTTTCTAGCGGGCCCCCCCACTTC | CASSFSSGPPHF
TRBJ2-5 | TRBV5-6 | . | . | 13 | TGTGCCAGCAGCTTGCTAGCTCGAGAGACCCAGTACTTC | CASSLLARETQYF
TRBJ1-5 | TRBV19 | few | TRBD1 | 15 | TGTGCCAGTACCAATACAGGGGGCGCGAATCAGCCCCAGCATTTT | CASTNTGGANQPQHF
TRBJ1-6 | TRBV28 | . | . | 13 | TGTGCCAGCAGTTTGGGTCGGGATTCACCCCTCCACTTT | CASSLGRDSPLHF
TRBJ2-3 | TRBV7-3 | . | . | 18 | TGTGCCAGCAGCCAAGGTCATTCTAGAGATGTGTCCACAGATACGCAGTATTTT | CASSQGHSRDVSTDTQYF
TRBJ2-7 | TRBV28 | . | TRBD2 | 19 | TGTGCCAGCAGTGCTACCGGGACTAGCGGGAGGGCCCCCGTATACGAGCAGTACTTC | CASSATGTSGRAPVYEQYF
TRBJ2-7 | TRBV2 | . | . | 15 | TGTGCCAGCAGTGAGGGCAAGGCAGGGGTGCAAGAGCAGTACTTC | CASSEGKAGVQEQYF
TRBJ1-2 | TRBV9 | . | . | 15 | TGTGCCAGCAGCGGCGGATCGGTCCTGTCTAATGGCTACACCTTC | CASSGGSVLSNGYTF
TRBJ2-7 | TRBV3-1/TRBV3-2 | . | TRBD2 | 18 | TGTGCCAGCAGCCAAGGTCCCCAGACTAGCGGGAGGGGGTACGAGCAGTACTTC | CASSQGPQTSGRGYEQYF
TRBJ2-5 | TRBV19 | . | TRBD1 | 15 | TGTGCCAGTAGTATATCCAGGACAGGGAGAGAGACCCAGTACTTC | CASSISRTGRETQYF
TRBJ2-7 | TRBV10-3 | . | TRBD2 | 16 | TGTGCCATCAGTGAGTCAAGCGGGGGGTACCTACGCAAGCAGTACTTC | CAISESSGGYLRKQYF
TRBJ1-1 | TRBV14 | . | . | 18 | TGTGCCAGCAGCCAAGCGATAGGGGGATTAGCGATGAACACTGAAGCTTTCTTT | CASSQAIGGLAMNTEAFF
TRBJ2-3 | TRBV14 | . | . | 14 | TGTGCCAGCAGCCAACCCCAGGGGAGAGATACGCAGTATTTT | CASSQPQGRDTQYF
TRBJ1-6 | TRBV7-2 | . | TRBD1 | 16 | TGTGCCAGCAGCAAGAGACAGGGGATAAATAATTCACCCCTCCACTTT | CASSKRQGINNSPLHF
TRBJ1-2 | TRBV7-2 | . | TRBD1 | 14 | TGTGCCAGCAGCGGGAGGACAGGGACCTATGGCTACACCTTC | CASSGRTGTYGYTF
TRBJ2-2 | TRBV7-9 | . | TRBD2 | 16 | TGTGCCAGCAGCACAACCGGGACTAGCGCCGTGGCGGAGCTGTTTTTT | CASSTTGTSAVAELFF
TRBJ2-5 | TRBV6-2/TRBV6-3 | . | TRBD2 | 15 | TGTGCCAGCAGTTACGGGACTAGCGACCAAGAGACCCAGTACTTC | CASSYGTSDQETQYF
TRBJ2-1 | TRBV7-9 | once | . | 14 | TGTGCCAGCAGCTTATTGGGGAGCGCGGGTGAGCAGTTCTTC | CASSLLGSAGEQFF
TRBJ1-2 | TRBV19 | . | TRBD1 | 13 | TGTGCCAGTAGTCCCCGGGACAGGGGAGACTACACCTTC | CASSPRDRGDYTF
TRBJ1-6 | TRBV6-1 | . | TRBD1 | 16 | TGTGCCAGCAGTGAAGAAGGACAGGGGGCTCTATCACCCCTCCACTTT | CASSEEGQGALSPLHF
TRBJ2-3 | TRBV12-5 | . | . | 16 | TGTGCTAGTACTAACGCGGTGGGGCAGGGAGGAGATACGCAGTATTTT | CASTNAVGQGGDTQYF
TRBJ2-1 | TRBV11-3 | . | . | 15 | TGTGCCAGCAGCCCATCCCCCCGGTCCTACAATGAGCAGTTCTTC | CASSPSPRSYNEQFF
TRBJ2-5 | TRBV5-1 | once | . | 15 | TGCGCCAGCAGCTTTTTTCAAGCGGGCCAAGAGACCCAGTACTTC | CASSFFQAGQETQYF
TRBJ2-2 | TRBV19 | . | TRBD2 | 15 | TGTGCCAGTAGTGCTCAGCGGGAGAGGACCGGGGAGCTGTTTTTT | CASSAQRERTGELFF
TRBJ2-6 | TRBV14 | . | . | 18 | TGTGCCAGCAGCCCTCAAACCGGGATTTTCTCTGGGGCCAACGTCCTGACTTTC | CASSPQTGIFSGANVLTF
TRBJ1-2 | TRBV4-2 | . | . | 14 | TGTGCCAGCAGCCAACCTCCAGAGGACTATGGCTACACCTTC | CASSQPPEDYGYTF
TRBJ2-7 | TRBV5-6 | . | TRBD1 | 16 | TGTGCCAGCAGTTTACCCGGGACAGGCTCGCCCTACGAGCAGTACTTC | CASSLPGTGSPYEQYF
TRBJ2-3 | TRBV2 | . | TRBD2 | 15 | TGTGCCAGCAGTGAAGGAGCGGGACGCACAGATACGCAGTATTTT | CASSEGAGRTDTQYF